This record covers a single T cell receptor beta chain. The CDR3 is 15 amino acids. Trimming stripped 7 bases from V and 8 bases from J, with 21 bases between. The germline gives CDR1 LNHDA, CDR2 SQIVND (reference sequence). The data are from a study of blood T cell repertoires in COVID-19. TCRdb's copy holds only in-frame clones and misses some; the assay was immunoSEQ multiplex PCR. Here the sample spans over 250,000 clones, more than 80% being singletons. Input material: PBMCs or T cells enriched from blood (not recorded which). V and J are TRBV19 and TRBJ2-1; weak D call: TRBD2 (5 bases). The clonotype originates from a woman in her twenties or thirties who had recovered from COVID-19. CDR3 protein: CASTPRGYVIHEQFF. The CDR3 coding sequence is TGTGCCAGTACCCCTCGAGGGTACGTTATCCATGAGCAGTTCTTC.